One T cell receptor beta chain is described in this entry. The antigen is undetermined. The CDR3 runs 14 residues. V shed 5 bases and J shed 7 bases, with 17 bases lying between them. CDR1 SNHLY and CDR2 FYNNEI come from the germline V gene. Measured with immunoSEQ multiplex PCR; TCRdb has only the in-frame clones, and not every one. The sample carries 25,000 to 30,000 clones, more than 75% recorded once. This sample stems from a study of neoadjuvant nivolumab and ipilimumab in lung cancer. General study findings and limits: Resected tumors had greater TCR richness and clonality than uninvolved lung. From pretherapy to surgery, tumor richness and clonality rose with dual therapy. Blood richness before therapy tracked richness in tumors resected after neoadjuvant therapy. TCR sequencing covered a small number of samples.

The input for sequencing was tumor tissue, taken after neoadjuvant nivolumab, alone or with ipilimumab, at or shortly before surgery. The chain is built from TRBV2 and TRBJ1-2; D gene ambiguous. The source is an adult with non-small cell lung cancer. In nucleotides, the CDR3 is TGTGCCAGCAGTTCCCGGATTGCGACGGTTGGCTACACCTTC. As protein: CASSSRIATVGYTF.